This T cell receptor beta chain comes out of a study of blood T cell repertoires in COVID-19. The germline V gene encodes CDR1 SQVTM and CDR2 ANQGSEA. V was shortened by 7 bases and J by 0 bases, with 10 bases between the two germline ends. The CDR3 contains 13 residues. TCRdb's table, derived via immunoSEQ multiplex PCR, lists solely in-frame clones and lacks some. The table records fewer than 250,000 clones, approximately 90% of them present only once. This TCR derives from a woman aged 25 to 39 with acute COVID-19. Sequencing was performed on PBMCs or T cells enriched from blood (not recorded which). V gene TRBV29-1 combines with J gene TRBJ2-1; D is undetermined. CDR3 in DNA: TGCAGCGCCCGACATAGCTCCTACAATGAGCAGTTCTTC. This codes for CSARHSSYNEQFF.